This TCR beta chain is drawn from a study of blood T cell repertoires in COVID-19 (dated by TCRdb to the early 2020s). Regarding the study in general: The collaborator samples originated in the United States, Italy and Spain and spanned the acute and convalescent phases of COVID-19. Where available, HLA class I and class II types were obtained from metadata supplied by the sample provider rather than from assay-based typing. The prospective study material was composed of cDNA or gDNA derived from T cells, B-cell-depleted T cells, or PBMCs. Sample metadata almost always included a de-identified subject ID, COVID-19 status, age in years and sex. The dataset comprised deeply sampled blood TCRbeta repertoires from subjects exposed to, actively infected with, or recovered from COVID-19. A freely available public database, intended as a resource for researchers studying the immune response to SARS-CoV-2, is where the repertoires were released. Samples came from the ongoing ImmuneRACE study (first 160 participants) plus 1,254 subjects from 6 global collaborators. The paper as a whole reports these results and caveats: The amount of clinical and demographic metadata varied by source and participant and was provided uncurated.

Sequences GTSNPN (CDR1) and SVGIG (CDR2) are obtained from the germline V gene (reference sequence). Measured from the cysteine to the phenylalanine, the CDR3 is 13 residues long. Just CDR3 DNA is preserved here, 39 bases in frame from base 1. V was cut back by 3 bases and J by 7 bases, leaving a gap of 10 bases between them. Notes on this clone: What antigen it recognizes has not been identified. No clone much larger than this one lies a single base away; base qualities are absent.

Collaborating institutions collected whole blood in K2EDTA tubes following their own protocols. Collaborator samples were shipped for TCRbeta analysis as frozen whole blood, isolated PBMCs, or DNA extracted from either sample type. TCRbeta CDR3 regions were amplified from genomic DNA using the immunoSEQ Assay, a bias-controlled multiplex PCR. The published analysis was carried out like this. Within the assay, amplification of reference gene primers was used to estimate how many nucleated cells each sample contained. To quantify the absolute abundance of each unique TCRbeta CDR3 rearrangement, sequence reads were collapsed and filtered. For each sample, productive Simpson clonality was calculated as the square root of Simpson's diversity index across productive rearrangements. TCRdb retrieved this table from immuneACCESS and kept in-frame rearrangements only. Not all clones are present; in checked studies, unresolved V genes account for under half, and no reason is known for the remainder. V, J and clone size reflect that table, while D and trimming were determined from the DNA. The sample table records 170,000 or so clones; more than 85% of these occur just once. Around 3% of the sample goes to the ten largest clones.

The sequence joins TRBV30 to TRBJ1-6; no confident D gene assignment can be made. The receptor's source is a man in his forties or fifties with active or convalescent COVID-19. The sequenced sample consisted of peripheral blood. The CDR3 amino acid sequence is: CAWRNPGNSPLHF. The bases read TGTGCCTGGAGAAATCCGGGGAATTCACCCCTCCACTTT.